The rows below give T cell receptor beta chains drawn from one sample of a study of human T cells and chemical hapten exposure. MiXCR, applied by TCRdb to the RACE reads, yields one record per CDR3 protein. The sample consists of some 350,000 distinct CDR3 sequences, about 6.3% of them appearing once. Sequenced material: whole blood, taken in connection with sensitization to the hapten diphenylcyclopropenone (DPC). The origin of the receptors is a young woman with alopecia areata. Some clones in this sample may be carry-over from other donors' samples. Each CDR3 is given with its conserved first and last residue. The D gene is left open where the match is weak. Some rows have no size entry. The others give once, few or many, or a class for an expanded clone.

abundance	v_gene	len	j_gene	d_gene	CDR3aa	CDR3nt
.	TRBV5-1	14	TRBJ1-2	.	CASSLSGTSYGYTF	TGCGCCAGCAGCCTGTCCGGGACGTCCTATGGCTACACCTTC
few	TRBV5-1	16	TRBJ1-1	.	CASSLVISNRATEAFF	TGCGCCAGCAGCTTGGTAATCTCGAACAGAGCCACTGAAGCTTTCTTT
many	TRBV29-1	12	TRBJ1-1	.	CSVEVMNTEAFF	TGCAGCGTCGAGGTGATGAACACTGAAGCTTTCTTT
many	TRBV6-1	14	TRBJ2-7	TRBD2	CASSPRGASYEQYF	TGTGCCAGCAGTCCGCGGGGGGCTTCCTACGAGCAGTACTTC
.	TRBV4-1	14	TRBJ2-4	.	CASSQDTTENIQYF	TGCGCCAGCAGCCAAGATACCACCGAAAACATTCAGTACTTC
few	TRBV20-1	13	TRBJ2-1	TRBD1	CSAGTGVGHEQFF	TGCAGTGCCGGGACAGGGGTAGGTCATGAGCAGTTCTTC
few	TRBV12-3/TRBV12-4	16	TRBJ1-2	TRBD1	CASTLGQGSFNYGYTF	TGTGCCAGCACCCTAGGACAGGGCTCTTTTAACTATGGCTACACCTTC
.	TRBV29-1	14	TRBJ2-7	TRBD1	CSVAFRDRGHEQYF	TGCAGCGTTGCTTTCAGAGACAGGGGGCACGAGCAGTACTTC
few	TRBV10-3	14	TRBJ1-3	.	CAIRNAGTGNTIYF	TGTGCCATCAGGAACGCAGGGACTGGAAACACCATATATTTT
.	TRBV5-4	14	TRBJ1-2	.	CASSPEGPIPGYTF	TGTGCCAGCAGCCCAGAGGGCCCTATCCCAGGCTACACCTTC
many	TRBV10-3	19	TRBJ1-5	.	CAISDLQGQGQSSNQPQHF	TGTGCCATCAGTGACCTCCAAGGCCAGGGCCAAAGCAGTAATCAGCCCCAGCATTTT
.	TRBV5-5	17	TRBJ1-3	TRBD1	CASSFDHPGQVLNTIYF	TGTGCCAGCAGCTTCGACCACCCGGGACAGGTCCTCAACACCATATATTTT
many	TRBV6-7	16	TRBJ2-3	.	CASSYGAEPSADTQYF	TGTGCCAGCAGTTACGGTGCGGAACCTTCGGCAGATACGCAGTATTTT
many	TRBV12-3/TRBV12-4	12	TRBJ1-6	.	CASKGRNSPLHF	TGTGCCAGCAAGGGACGGAATTCACCCCTCCACTTT
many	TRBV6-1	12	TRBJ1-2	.	CASSEGDYGYTF	TGTGCCAGCAGTGAGGGGGACTATGGCTACACCTTC
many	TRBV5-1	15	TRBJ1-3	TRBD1	CASSLGQAAGNTIYF	TGCGCCAGCAGCCTAGGACAGGCAGCTGGAAACACCATATATTTT
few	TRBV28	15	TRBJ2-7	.	CASSSPAGTIYEQYF	TGTGCCAGCAGTTCTCCGGCCGGGACCATATACGAGCAGTACTTC
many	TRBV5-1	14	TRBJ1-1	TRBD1	CASSSYRGDTEAFF	TGCGCCAGCAGCTCATACAGGGGTGACACTGAAGCTTTCTTT
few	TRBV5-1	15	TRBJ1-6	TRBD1	CASSFGQGANSPLHF	TGCGCCAGCAGCTTCGGTCAGGGGGCGAATTCACCCCTCCACTTT
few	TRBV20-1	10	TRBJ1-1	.	CSARSGEAFF	TGCAGTGCTAGATCGGGTGAAGCTTTCTTT
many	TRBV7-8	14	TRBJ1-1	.	CASSFFPGNTEAFF	TGTGCCAGCAGCTTCTTCCCAGGGAACACTGAAGCTTTCTTT
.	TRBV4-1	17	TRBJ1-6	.	CASSLQQGLDYNSPLHF	TGCGCCAGCAGCCTTCAACAGGGACTAGACTATAATTCACCCCTCCACTTT
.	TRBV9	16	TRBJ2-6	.	CASSAQVGSGANVLTF	TGTGCCAGCAGCGCCCAGGTGGGCTCTGGGGCCAACGTCCTGACTTTC
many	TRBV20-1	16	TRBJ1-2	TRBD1	CSARDRGTGWNYGYTF	TGCAGTGCTAGAGATCGAGGGACAGGGTGGAACTATGGCTACACCTTC
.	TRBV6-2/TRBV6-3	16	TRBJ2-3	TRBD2	CASSPTAGEGADTQYF	TGTGCCAGCAGTCCTACAGCGGGGGAGGGGGCAGATACGCAGTATTTT
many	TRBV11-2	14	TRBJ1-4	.	CASSLGGGSEKLFF	TGTGCCAGCAGCTTAGGTGGAGGTAGTGAAAAACTGTTTTTT
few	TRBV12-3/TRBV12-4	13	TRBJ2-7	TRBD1	CASRPGTGYEQYF	TGTGCCAGCAGGCCCGGGACAGGCTACGAGCAGTACTTC
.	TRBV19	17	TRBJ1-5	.	CASSIVRRASSNQPQHF	TGTGCCAGTAGTATAGTTCGCAGGGCAAGTAGCAATCAGCCCCAGCATTTT
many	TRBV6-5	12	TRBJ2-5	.	CASSYSQETQYF	TGTGCCAGCAGTTACTCCCAAGAGACCCAGTACTTC